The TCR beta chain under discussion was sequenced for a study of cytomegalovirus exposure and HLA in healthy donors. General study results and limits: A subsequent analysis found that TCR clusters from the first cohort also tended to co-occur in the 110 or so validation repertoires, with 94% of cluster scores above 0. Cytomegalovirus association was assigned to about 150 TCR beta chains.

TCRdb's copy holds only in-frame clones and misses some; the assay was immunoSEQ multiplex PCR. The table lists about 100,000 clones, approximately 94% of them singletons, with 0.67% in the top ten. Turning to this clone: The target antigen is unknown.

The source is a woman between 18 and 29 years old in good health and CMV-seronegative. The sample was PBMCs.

CDR3 region: CANKKTGTGALGYTF. The CDR3, as DNA: TGTGCCAATAAGAAAACCGGGACAGGGGCTCTTGGCTACACCTTC. This rearrangement joins TRBV28 to TRBJ1-2; 10 bases are a match to TRBD1. Germline trimming cut 10 bases from V and 7 bases from J; bases unmatched to any gene: 15. This CDR3 is 15 amino acids long. Germline CDR1 is MDHEN and CDR2 is SYDVKM.